This T cell receptor (beta chain) was found in a study of regulatory T cells in long-lasting Graves disease. Study-wide findings and caveats: Researchers examined only peripheral blood and not thyroid tissue.

The TCR beta library used iRepertoire HTBI primers with Arm-PCR amplification of CDR3. Via MiXCR, TCRdb re-called the multiplex PCR reads, giving one row per CDR3 protein. The sample carries 320,000 or so distinct CDR3 sequences, 18% recorded once. Trimming cost V 8 bases and J 0 bases, with 14 bases left between them. The CDR3 totals 15 residues. CDR1 is MDHEN and CDR2 is SYDVKM in the germline V gene. As for time point: newly diagnosed GD, antithyroid drugs for less than 3 months. From RNA extracted from PBMCs, the TCR library was made. This clonotype was observed many times. The antigen remains undetermined.

The receptor was derived from a female donor with Graves disease. Sequencing was performed on peripheral blood mononuclear cells (PBMCs), taken at new diagnosis, from a patient treated with antithyroid drugs. The rearrangement links TRBV28 to TRBJ2-1; D is unclear. Written as DNA, the CDR3 is TGTGCCAGCTTCAGGACCGGAAGCTCCTACAATGAGCAGTTCTTC. It specifies CASFRTGSSYNEQFF. The complete variable domain, with remaining parts taken from reference TRBV28 and TRBJ2-1, reads DVKVTQSSRYLVKRTGEKVFLECVQDMDHENMFWYRQDPGLGLRLIYFSYDVKMKEKGDIPEGYSVSREKKERFSLILESASTNQTSMYLCASFRTGSSYNEQFFGPGTRLTVL.